What follows are 26 T cell receptor beta chains derived from one specimen sequenced in a study of T cell responses to AZD1222 COVID-19 vaccine. Some clones are missing from TCRdb's copy, which holds only in-frame ones; the method was immunoSEQ multiplex PCR. The sample includes about 120,000 clones, around 92% seen only once; the top ten take 11% to 15%. Material: peripheral blood, obtained on day 0 of AZD1222 vaccination. Receptors originate from an adult in good health.

The chain has TRBV7-2 and TRBJ2-7; TRBD1 aligns across 9 bases. V lost 5 bases to trimming and J lost 2 bases; unmatched junction nucleotides: 10. The CDR3 totals 16 residues. Germline loops: CDR1 SGHTA, CDR2 FQGNSA. This CDR3 reads CASSLIGTGITYEQYF. CDR3 bases: TGTGCCAGCAGCCTAATCGGGACAGGGATTACCTACGAGCAGTACTTC.

The chain recombines TRBV7-9 with TRBJ1-4; D remains ambiguous. Trimming pared 1 base from V and 0 bases from J, leaving 6 bases between. The CDR3 contains 15 residues. Germline V gives CDR1 SEHNR, CDR2 FQNEAQ (reference sequence). CDR3 coding DNA: TGTGCCAGCAGCTTAGAGTCAACAACTAATGAAAAACTGTTTTTT. Translating gives CASSLESTTNEKLFF.

CDR3 DNA: TGTGCCAGCAGTGAAGAGGGGGGCTATGGCTACACCTTC. Amino acid sequence: CASSEEGGYGYTF. The J gene is TRBJ1-2, the V gene TRBV2, with a possible D match to TRBD1 (6 bases). Trimming took off 1 base at V and 4 bases at J, with 7 bases between the two ends. CDR1 is SNHLY, CDR2 FYNNEI, per germline. The CDR3 sequence is 13 residues long. Using reference TRBV2 and TRBJ1-2 for the parts outside the CDR3, the full variable domain is EPEVTQTPSHQVTQMGQEVILRCVPISNHLYFYWYRQILGQKVEFLVSFYNNEISEKSEIFDDQFSVERPDGSNFTLKIRSTKLEDSAMYFCASSEEGGYGYTFGSGTRLTVV.

The gene calls are TRBV7-9 and TRBJ1-4; D perhaps matches TRBD1 (5 bases). The CDR3 is made up of 13 amino acids. Trimming stripped 5 bases from V and 5 bases from J, with 9 bases between. Germline lookup yields CDR1 SEHNR and CDR2 FQNEAQ (reference sequence). The CDR3 loop is CASSPRGNEKLFF. In DNA form, the CDR3 reads TGTGCCAGCAGCCCCCGGGGGAATGAAAAACTGTTTTTT. The variable domain in full, completed from reference TRBV7-9 and TRBJ1-4, reads DTGVSQNPRHKITKRGQNVTFRCDPISEHNRLYWYRQTLGQGPEFLTYFQNEAQLEKSRLLSDRFSAERPKGSFSTLEIQRTEQGDSAMYLCASSPRGNEKLFFGSGTQLSVL.

The chain recombines TRBV28 with TRBJ1-1, with D uncertain. This CDR3 region has 12 residues. V was trimmed by 2 bases and J by 10 bases, leaving 11 bases between them. Germline CDR1 is MDHEN and CDR2 is SYDVKM. CDR3 sequence reads: CASSLVPFAAFF. The CDR3, as DNA: TGTGCCAGCAGTTTAGTCCCCTTTGCAGCTTTCTTT.

The chain links TRBV28 to TRBJ1-2; TRBD1 might be the D (5 bases). CDR3 size: 13 residues. CDR1 and CDR2 (germline): MDHEN, SYDVKM. Trimming removed 1 base from V and 8 bases from J, with 11 bases in between. CDR3 bases: TGTGCCAGCAGTTTATTGGGGACGGGCGGCTACACCTTC. Its translation is CASSLLGTGGYTF.

The J gene is TRBJ2-7, the V gene TRBV11-2; 11 nucleotides align to TRBD2. In germline, CDR1 is SGHAT, CDR2 FQNNGV. This CDR3 comprises 15 residues. The ends lost 5 bases at V and 4 bases at J; junction bases unmatched: 7. Here the CDR3 reads CASSLTSGRQYEQYF. The DNA for the CDR3 is TGTGCCAGCAGCCTTACTAGCGGGAGACAGTACGAGCAGTACTTC. The whole variable domain, remainder taken from reference TRBV11-2 and TRBJ2-7, is EAGVAQSPRYKIIEKRQSVAFWCNPISGHATLYWYQQILGQGPKLLIQFQNNGVVDDSQLPKDRFSAERLKGVDSTLKIQPAKLEDSAVYLCASSLTSGRQYEQYFGPGTRLTVT.

Turning to this clone: The germline gene is not matched at one end of the junction; a read error may be the cause. The J gene is TRBJ2-7, the V gene TRBV2, with 11 nucleotides matching TRBD1. The CDR3 sequence is 13 residues long. Germline CDR1 and CDR2: SNHLY and FYNNEI. CDR3 region: CASSESDRGRQDF. In DNA form, the CDR3 reads TGTGCCAGCAGTGAGTCGGACAGGGGGCGACAAGACTTC.

The chain carries TRBV7-9 and TRBJ1-2; 9 nucleotides align to TRBD1. The germline CDR1 and CDR2 sequences are SEHNR and FQNEAQ (reference sequence). The CDR3 contains 17 residues. The junction had 18 bases not matched to a gene; V was cut back by 5 bases and J by 8 bases. The CDR3 nucleotides read TGTGCCAGCAGCCCCTATGTCCGGGGGACAGGGTTGCGGGGCTACACCTTC. Translation: CASSPYVRGTGLRGYTF.

The rearrangement joins TRBV28 to TRBJ1-6, with 9 bases fitting TRBD1. Trimming cost V 7 bases and J 8 bases; bases outside gene matches: 12. The CDR3 has 16 residues. Germline V CDR1 and CDR2: MDHEN, SYDVKM. The CDR3 sequence is CASISGPGQGYSPLHF. The CDR3 DNA is TGTGCCAGCATCTCCGGACCGGGACAGGGTTATTCACCCCTCCACTTT.

This clone appeared once. This rearrangement joins TRBV4-3 to TRBJ2-3, with unresolved D. With 0 bases removed from V and 0 bases from J, the gap between germline ends came to 13 bases. Germline V CDR1 and CDR2: LGHNA, YSLEER. The CDR3 totals 17 residues. Here the CDR3 DNA reads TGCGCCAGCAGCCAAGATCTACCTGGGGTCAGCACAGATACGCAGTATTTT. Translating it yields CASSQDLPGVSTDTQYF.

The gene calls are TRBV10-3 and TRBJ1-4; D is uncertain. V was clipped by 4 bases and J by 5 bases, with 11 bases between them. This CDR3 is 14 amino acids long. CDR1 ENHRY and CDR2 SYGVKD come from the germline V gene. In nucleotides, the CDR3 is TGTGCCATCAGTGGAACAGCGCCAAATGAAAAACTGTTTTTT. Translated, it gives CAISGTAPNEKLFF.

This sequence joins TRBV4-1 and TRBJ1-3; no reliable D call. CDR1 MGHRA and CDR2 YSYEKL come from the germline V gene. V was trimmed by 4 bases and J by 6 bases, leaving 4 bases between them. This CDR3 region has 11 residues. The DNA of the CDR3 is TGCGCCAGCAGCCTACAAAACACCATATATTTT. Translated, it gives CASSLQNTIYF.

V gene TRBV5-6 combines with J gene TRBJ2-3, with D unclear. This CDR3 has 12 residues. Germline CDR1 is SGHDT and CDR2 is YYEEEE. Trimming cost V 4 bases and J 0 bases, with 3 bases left between them. The CDR3 region has the DNA TGTGCCAGCAGCCAAAGCACAGATACGCAGTATTTT. It is translated as CASSQSTDTQYF.

The gene calls are TRBV12-5 and TRBJ1-1; D might be TRBD1 (6 bases). Germline loops: CDR1 LGHNT, CDR2 FRNRAP. Trimming took 3 bases from V and 8 from J, leaving 25 bases between them. The CDR3 runs 17 residues. The CDR3 reads CASGLDTKVWDIGEAFF. The CDR3 nucleotides are TGTGCTAGTGGTTTAGACACCAAAGTTTGGGACATAGGCGAAGCTTTCTTT.

This sequence joins TRBV5-1 and TRBJ1-1; the D is unclear. This CDR3 region has 14 residues. Trimming pared 4 bases from V and 1 base from J, leaving 11 bases between. Germline loops: CDR1 SGHRS, CDR2 YFSETQ. The CDR3 sequence: CASSQQTPNTEAFF. DNA for the CDR3: TGCGCCAGCAGCCAACAGACCCCGAACACTGAAGCTTTCTTT.

The chain uses TRBV20-1 and TRBJ1-1; a weak D match, TRBD1 (5 bases). The CDR3 is 12 amino acids. Trimming removed 3 bases from V and 3 bases from J, with 8 bases in between. Germline V gene data show CDR1 as DFQATT and CDR2 as SNEGSKA (reference sequence). The CDR3 bases are TGCAGTGCTAGTCAGACAGACACTGAAGCTTTCTTT. Translated, it gives CSASQTDTEAFF.

The gene calls are TRBV10-3 and TRBJ2-1; perhaps TRBD2 as D (5 bases). CDR3 size: 14 residues. Germline values: CDR1 ENHRY, CDR2 SYGVKD. V was clipped by 2 bases and J by 8 bases, with 13 bases between them. CDR3 nucleotides: TGTGCCATCAGTGAGAGCAGCCAGAGGGATGAGCAGTTCTTC. Amino acids: CAISESSQRDEQFF.

CDR3 in DNA: TGTGCCAGCAGCCTGCAGGGGAGACAGCCCCAGCATTTT. Its protein is CASSLQGRQPQHF. V is TRBV5-4 and J is TRBJ1-5; D is perhaps TRBD1 (6 bases). The V gene lost 4 bases and the J gene lost 7 bases, with 12 bases spanning the gap. Germline V lookup: CDR1 SGHNT, CDR2 YYREEE (reference sequence). This CDR3 is 13 amino acids long.

The chain is built from TRBV6-5 and TRBJ1-1; perhaps TRBD1 as D (6 bases). Trimming cost V 7 bases and J 1 base, with 7 bases left between them. CDR1 MNHEY and CDR2 SVGAGI come from the germline V gene. The CDR3 length is 12 residues. CDR3 amino acids: CASTRGNTEAFF. The CDR3 coding sequence is TGTGCCAGCACCAGGGGGAACACTGAAGCTTTCTTT.

The J gene is TRBJ1-1, the V gene TRBV28, with D unresolved. Germline V gene sequence: CDR1 MDHEN, CDR2 SYDVKM. The CDR3 is 11 residues long. V lost 6 bases, J lost 11 bases, and 13 bases lay in between. In DNA form, the CDR3 reads TGTGCCAGCAGCTCGGAGAGTCGGGCTTTCTTT. This codes for CASSSESRAFF.

The chain combines TRBV11-2 with TRBJ1-2, with 8 bases aligning to TRBD1. V trimming: 6 bases; J trimming: 4 bases; junction bases outside the gene matches: 4. The CDR3 is 13 residues long. In germline, CDR1 is SGHAT, CDR2 FQNNGV. Here the CDR3 DNA reads TGTGCCAGCAGTGACAGGGGAGGCTATGGCTACACCTTC. Protein product: CASSDRGGYGYTF.

A single count supports this clone. The chain recombines TRBV18 with TRBJ2-2, with 12 bases identical to TRBD2. The CDR3 runs to 16 residues. In germline, CDR1 is KGHSH, CDR2 LQKENI. Trimming took 4 bases from V and 7 from J; bases not matched to a gene: 7. CDR3 sequence: CASSHGLAGMFGELFF. CDR3 nucleotide sequence: TGTGCCAGCTCACATGGACTAGCGGGAATGTTCGGGGAGCTGTTTTTT.

V and J are TRBV19 and TRBJ1-5; D may be TRBD1 (6 bases). Germline lookup yields CDR1 LNHDA and CDR2 SQIVND (reference sequence). The V end lost 5 bases, the J end lost 1 base, and 12 bases lay between the germline ends. This CDR3 region has 15 residues. The CDR3 protein is CASSSQGVSNQPQHF. In nucleotides, the CDR3 is TGTGCCAGTAGTTCACAGGGAGTAAGCAATCAGCCCCAGCATTTT.

The chain carries TRBV4-3 and TRBJ2-7, with D perhaps being TRBD1 or TRBD2 (6 bases each). V lost 0 bases to trimming and J lost 5 bases, with 14 bases between them. In germline, CDR1 is LGHNA, CDR2 YSLEER. The CDR3 is 15 residues long. CDR3 residues: CASSQDRGGQDEQYF. CDR3 sequence (DNA): TGCGCCAGCAGCCAAGATCGTGGGGGGCAGGACGAGCAGTACTTC.

Of note for this clone: The identical CDR3 is also encoded by other nucleotide sequences in the sample. The V gene is TRBV29-1, the J gene TRBJ1-4, with D hard to call. Germline loops: CDR1 SQVTM, CDR2 ANQGSEA. The germline V and J ends were trimmed by 4 bases and 4 bases, with 7 bases remaining between them. CDR3 length equals 12 residues. In DNA, the CDR3 is TGCAGCGTTGTCACAGATAATGAAAAACTGTTTTTT. Protein: CSVVTDNEKLFF.